The 28 T cell receptor beta chains reported below all come from one sample, sequenced in a study of a mutant IDH1 vaccine in newly diagnosed glioma. The time point here: week 47, end of study. Topical imiquimod accompanied each vaccine dose, which consisted of 300 ug of mutant IDH1 20-mer peptide. Data came from immunoSEQ multiplex PCR; TCRdb stores just in-frame clones and leaves some out. This sample has about 32,000 clones, with around nine tenths found just once. No antigen has been assigned to these receptors. This specimen was PBMCs, taken from a glioma patient whose treatment included an IDH1 peptide vaccine. The origin of the receptors is a middle-aged man with glioma.

The chain combines TRBV15 with TRBJ2-1; weak D call: TRBD2 (5 bases). Germline CDR1 and CDR2: LNHNV and YYDKDF (reference sequence). CDR3 length: 14 amino acids. Trimming removed 3 bases from V and 4 bases from J, with 10 bases in between. In nucleotides, the CDR3 is TGTGCCACCAGCAGCGGGGTTATATACAATGAGCAGTTCTTC. It codes for CATSSGVIYNEQFF.

This clone was counted a few times. The J gene is TRBJ1-1, the V gene TRBV18, with TRBD1 identical over 7 bases. The CDR3 has 15 residues. With V trimmed by 2 bases and J by 6 bases, 9 bases remained unmatched. CDR1 is KGHSH and CDR2 is LQKENI in the germline V gene. The chain's CDR3 is CASSPNPSGGSEAFF. The CDR3 bases are TGTGCCAGCTCACCAAACCCTTCAGGGGGATCTGAAGCTTTCTTT.

The genes are TRBV28 and TRBJ2-1; tentatively, D is TRBD1 or TRBD2 (7 bases each). The CDR3 consists of 16 residues. The V gene's germline CDR1 is MDHEN and CDR2 SYDVKM. Trimming cost V 5 bases and J 5 bases, with 19 bases left between them. The DNA of the CDR3 is TGTGCCAGCAGTCCCTTACGCAGGGGGGGACACAATGAGCAGTTCTTC. Translation: CASSPLRRGGHNEQFF.

The rearrangement links TRBV5-1 to TRBJ2-5; either TRBD1 or TRBD2 may fit D (6 bases each). V was cut by 1 base and J by 4 bases, with 17 bases left in between. This CDR3 spans 16 amino acids. Per the germline V gene, CDR1 is SGHRS and CDR2 is YFSETQ. The CDR3 is CASSLRGADILETQYF. The CDR3, as DNA: TGCGCCAGCAGCTTGAGGGGGGCCGACATTCTAGAGACCCAGTACTTC.

This chain joins TRBV7-2 and TRBJ2-1; perhaps TRBD2 as D (6 bases). V was pared by 4 bases and J by 0 bases, with 10 bases between. Germline V gene sequence: CDR1 SGHTA, CDR2 FQGNSA. The CDR3 length is 15 residues. CDR3 coding DNA: TGTGCCAGCAGCTATGTGACTAGCTCCTACAATGAGCAGTTCTTC. Its protein is CASSYVTSSYNEQFF.

The CDR3 DNA is TGTGCCACCCAAACGCAGGGGGCCTATGAAAAACTGTTTTTT. It codes for CATQTQGAYEKLFF. This chain uses TRBV28 with TRBJ1-4, with 8 positions matching TRBD1. The V gene end was trimmed by 10 bases and the J gene end by 6 bases; junction bases not matched to a gene: 10. CDR1 and CDR2 from the germline V gene are MDHEN and SYDVKM. The CDR3 is 14 residues long.

The chain couples TRBV7-9 to TRBJ1-1; D is unresolved. Trimming took off 3 bases at V and 7 bases at J, with 9 bases between the two ends. The CDR3 is made up of 12 amino acids. Germline V CDR1 and CDR2: SEHNR, FQNEAQ (reference sequence). Written as DNA, the CDR3 is TGTGCCAGCAGCTTTCCACAGTATGAAGCTTTCTTT. As protein: CASSFPQYEAFF. The full variable domain, rest sourced from reference TRBV7-9 and TRBJ1-1, is DTGVSQNPRHKITKRGQNVTFRCDPISEHNRLYWYRQTLGQGPEFLTYFQNEAQLEKSRLLSDRFSAERPKGSFSTLEIQRTEQGDSAMYLCASSFPQYEAFFGQGTRLTVV.

The chain joins TRBV11-2 to TRBJ2-7, with 8 bases fitting TRBD1. Germline V CDR1 and CDR2: SGHAT, FQNNGV. Unmatched junction bases numbered 12, after V lost 5 bases and J lost 3 bases. The CDR3 covers 16 residues. CDR3 protein: CASSPFPDRGHYEQYF. The CDR3 DNA sequence: TGTGCCAGCAGCCCGTTCCCCGACAGGGGACACTACGAGCAGTACTTC.

The rearrangement joins TRBV4-1 to TRBJ2-2; 15 bases agree with TRBD2. The V gene's germline CDR1 is MGHRA and CDR2 YSYEKL. The length of the CDR3 is 19 residues. Trimming removed 3 bases from V and 1 base from J; junction bases left unmatched: 6. This CDR3 reads CASSHPGLAGGQNTGELFF. The CDR3 DNA follows: TGCGCCAGCAGCCACCCGGGACTAGCGGGGGGCCAGAACACCGGGGAGCTGTTTTTT.

The J gene is TRBJ2-1, the V gene TRBV29-1; D possibly corresponds to TRBD2 (5 bases). The CDR3 sequence is 12 residues long. V shed 6 bases and J shed 6 bases, with 12 bases lying between them. Germline-derived CDR1 and CDR2 are SQVTM and ANQGSEA. CDR3 amino acids: CSVPTGFNEQFF. The CDR3 DNA sequence: TGCAGCGTCCCCACGGGGTTCAATGAGCAGTTCTTC.

This clone was seen once. V usage is TRBV29-1 and J usage is TRBJ2-1, with D perhaps TRBD2 (6 bases). The CDR3 is 15 residues long. Trimming removed 1 base at V and 3 bases at J, with 13 bases between. Looked up from germline, CDR1 is SQVTM and CDR2 is ANQGSEA. The CDR3 DNA reads TGCAGCGTTGAAGGAGTCGGGAGACTCTACAATGAGCAGTTCTTC. This gives the protein CSVEGVGRLYNEQFF.

The V gene is TRBV5-6, the J gene TRBJ1-1; TRBD1 is a possible D gene (5 bases). Trimming shortened V by 4 bases and J by 4 bases, and 20 bases separated the two germline ends. Per the germline V gene, CDR1 is SGHDT and CDR2 is YYEEEE. The CDR3 consists of 16 residues. CDR3 loop: CASSPGGGTIPTEAFF. The DNA of the CDR3 is TGTGCCAGCAGCCCTGGGGGGGGGACTATTCCCACTGAAGCTTTCTTT.

Comments on this clone: A read error may produce the germline difference seen at one junction end. The chain joins TRBV6-1 to TRBJ2-1; D not certain. CDR3 length: 12 amino acids. The germline CDR1 and CDR2 sequences are MNHNS and SASEGT. CDR3 DNA sequence: TGTGCCTGCAGTACCCCTTCGAATGAGCAGTTCTTC. This gives the protein CACSTPSNEQFF.

The genes are TRBV25-1 and TRBJ2-3; D is ambiguous. Trimming removed 2 bases from V and 3 bases from J, with 9 bases in between. The CDR3 runs to 14 residues. Germline V gives CDR1 MGHDK, CDR2 SYGVNS. CDR3 residues: CASSEPHGTDTQYF. The CDR3 coding sequence is TGTGCCAGCAGTGAACCTCACGGGACAGATACGCAGTATTTT.

The chain is built from TRBV15 and TRBJ1-2; D perhaps matches TRBD1 (6 bases). The CDR3 loop spans 15 amino acids. Trimming removed 2 bases at V and 4 bases at J, with 14 bases between. Germline-derived CDR1 and CDR2 are LNHNV and YYDKDF (reference sequence). The CDR3 region is CATSRHRGHSYGYTF. The CDR3 DNA sequence: TGTGCCACCAGCAGACATCGGGGGCACAGCTATGGCTACACCTTC.

The genes are TRBV21-1 and TRBJ1-2. TRBV21-1 is reported as a pseudogene. The CDR3 contains 18 residues. The CDR3 region has the DNA TGTGCCAGCAGCATTGAGGGGTTATCAAACCCTACTAACTATGGCTACACCTTC. Translated, it gives CASSIEGLSNPTNYGYTF.

The rearrangement uses TRBV6-1 and TRBJ1-1; perhaps TRBD1 as D (5 bases). V gave up 4 bases and J gave up 2 bases, with 8 bases separating them. The CDR3 is 13 residues long. Per germline, CDR1 MNHNS and CDR2 SASEGT. The DNA for the CDR3 is TGTGCCAGCAGTGGGGACGGAAACACTGAAGCTTTCTTT. As protein: CASSGDGNTEAFF.

CDR3 protein: CSVGSGQGTYQETQYF. The DNA of the CDR3 is TGCAGCGTTGGCTCGGGACAGGGGACATACCAAGAGACCCAGTACTTC. The chain joins TRBV29-1 to TRBJ2-5; 10 nucleotides line up with TRBD1. The germline V gene encodes CDR1 SQVTM and CDR2 ANQGSEA. The CDR3 is made up of 16 amino acids. J gave up 0 bases and V 4 bases, and 8 bases lay outside the gene matches. Based on the CDR3 plus reference TRBV29-1 and TRBJ2-5, the full variable domain is SAVISQKPSRDICQRGTSLTIQCQVDSQVTMMFWYRQQPGQSLTLIATANQGSEATYESGFVIDKFPISRPNLTFSTLTVSNMSPEDSSIYLCSVGSGQGTYQETQYFGPGTRLLVL.

Concerning this clone itself: The same CDR3 arises from other DNA sequences in this sample as well. The chain couples TRBV4-1 to TRBJ2-1; 9 bases are shared with TRBD2. The V gene end was trimmed by 2 bases and the J gene end by 10 bases; junction bases not matched to a gene: 21. Per germline, CDR1 MGHRA and CDR2 YSYEKL. The CDR3 runs to 19 residues. Written as DNA, the CDR3 is TGCGCCAGCAGCCAATCATCTAGGGGGGTGGCGGGAGGGCCACAGGAGCAGTTCTTC. Its protein product is CASSQSSRGVAGGPQEQFF.

This chain joins TRBV10-3 and TRBJ1-6; 9 positions agree with TRBD1. V lost 10 bases, J lost 2 bases, and 3 bases stayed unmatched. This CDR3 contains 14 residues. The germline CDR1 and CDR2 sequences are ENHRY and SYGVKD. CDR3 residues: CASRQGAYNSPLHF. Written as DNA, the CDR3 is TGTGCCAGCCGACAGGGGGCCTATAATTCACCCCTCCACTTT.

V and J are TRBV4-1 and TRBJ1-1; 11 bases align to TRBD1. V was pared by 2 bases and J by 3 bases, with 14 bases of the junction left unmatched. There are 19 residues in the CDR3. The germline gives CDR1 MGHRA, CDR2 YSYEKL. DNA of the CDR3: TGCGCCAGCAGCCAAAAAAGATTCGGGACAGGGGGAGAGTACACTGAAGCTTTCTTT. Translating it yields CASSQKRFGTGGEYTEAFF.

The rearrangement links TRBV28 to TRBJ2-3; 8 bases fit TRBD2. This CDR3 spans 14 amino acids. V shed 1 base, J shed 7 bases, and the junction held 4 bases outside the gene matches. CDR1 and CDR2 from the germline V gene are MDHEN and SYDVKM. CDR3 nucleotides: TGTGCCAGCAGTTTATCTGCGGGGGGACATACGCAGTATTTT. Amino acids: CASSLSAGGHTQYF.

The chain has TRBV5-1 and TRBJ2-3; 12 bases align to TRBD2. CDR1 SGHRS and CDR2 YFSETQ come from the germline V gene. The CDR3 totals 16 residues. With 0 bases clipped from V and 6 bases from J, the junction kept 5 bases outside the gene matches. The CDR3 sequence is CASSLALAGGLDTQYF. In nucleotides, the CDR3 is TGCGCCAGCAGCTTGGCGCTAGCGGGAGGGTTGGATACGCAGTATTTT. The whole variable domain, filled in from reference TRBV5-1 and TRBJ2-3, reads KAGVTQTPRYLIKTRGQQVTLSCSPISGHRSVSWYQQTPGQGLQFLFEYFSETQRNKGNFPGRFSGRQFSNSRSEMNVSTLELGDSALYLCASSLALAGGLDTQYFGPGTRLTVL.

The genes are TRBV6-4 and TRBJ2-1; possibly TRBD2 for D (5 bases). Deletions cut 3 bases from V and 7 bases from J, with 13 bases between. CDR3 size: 14 residues. The V gene's germline CDR1 is MRHNA and CDR2 SNTAGT. The CDR3 sequence: CASSESGSGNEQFF. As DNA, the CDR3 is TGTGCCAGCAGTGAATCGGGGTCTGGGAATGAGCAGTTCTTC.

This chain uses TRBV11-2 with TRBJ2-7; no reliable D call. The CDR3 loop spans 16 amino acids. Germline CDR1 SGHAT, CDR2 FQNNGV. V lost 4 bases, J lost 0 bases, and 16 bases lay in between. The CDR3 bases are TGTGCCAGCAGCTCAGAGGTCTCGTGGAGCTCCTACGAGCAGTACTTC. It encodes CASSSEVSWSSYEQYF.

The gene calls are TRBV9 and TRBJ2-7; D is ambiguous. Trimming took 5 bases from V and 3 from J, leaving 12 bases between them. There are 13 residues in the CDR3. In germline, CDR1 is SGDLS, CDR2 YYNGEE. CDR3 nucleotide sequence: TGTGCCAGCAGGGCGCGCTGGGGCTACGAGCAGTACTTC. Its translation: CASRARWGYEQYF. Full variable domain (remainder filled in from reference TRBV9 and TRBJ2-7): DSGVTQTPKHLITATGQRVTLRCSPRSGDLSVYWYQQSLDQGLQFLIQYYNGEERAKGNILERFSAQQFPDLHSELNLSSLELGDSALYFCASRARWGYEQYFGPGTRLTVT.

The chain uses TRBV19 and TRBJ2-3, with 11 bases identical to TRBD1. This CDR3 is 16 amino acids long. The V gene's germline CDR1 is LNHDA and CDR2 SQIVND (reference sequence). V was pared by 5 bases and J by 4 bases, with 8 bases of the junction left unmatched. This chain's CDR3 is CASSSRDRGFADTQYF. In nucleotides, the CDR3 is TGTGCCAGTAGTTCCCGGGACAGGGGGTTTGCAGATACGCAGTATTTT.

The count of this clone is one. V gene TRBV19 combines with J gene TRBJ1-2, with unresolved D. The CDR3 has 15 amino acids. Trimming removed 3 bases at V and 8 bases at J, with 19 bases between. Germline lookup yields CDR1 LNHDA and CDR2 SQIVND (reference sequence). This chain's CDR3 is CASSIAVLEGRGYTF. The CDR3 nucleotides are TGTGCCAGTAGTATTGCGGTGTTAGAGGGAAGAGGCTACACCTTC.